The entry below gives a single TCR beta chain sequence along with its context. The source of the sample is a study of blood T cell repertoires in COVID-19. Across the study: T cells, B-cell-depleted T cells, or PBMCs supplied cDNA or gDNA.

Generated by immunoSEQ multiplex PCR, the TCRdb table keeps only in-frame clones and is missing some. There are some 700,000 clones in the sample; just under 90% occur only once, and roughly 0.25% lies in the top ten. V lost 2 bases and J lost 5, with 12 bases in between. The CDR3 has 14 amino acids. CDR1 and CDR2 from the germline V gene are LGHNA and YSLEER. V is TRBV4-3 and J is TRBJ1-1, with a tentative D call TRBD1 (6 bases). This clonotype was obtained from a woman under 30 with acute or convalescent COVID-19. The sample taken for sequencing was peripheral blood. For the CDR3, the DNA is TGCGCCAGCAGCCAACGTGGTACAGGGACTGAAGCTTTCTTT. Amino acids: CASSQRGTGTEAFF.